This T cell receptor (beta chain) was profiled in a study of blood T cell repertoires in COVID-19. Study at large: Researchers got acute and convalescent COVID-19 samples from the United States, Italy and Spain. PBMCs, B-cell-depleted T cells, or T cells were the source of the cDNA or gDNA that made up the material.

Some clones are missing from TCRdb's copy, which holds only in-frame ones; the method was immunoSEQ multiplex PCR. The table includes roughly 150,000 clones, approximately 73% detected once. CDR1 is LNHDA and CDR2 is SQIVND in the germline V gene (reference sequence). The CDR3 length is 13 residues. Trimming stripped 3 bases from V and 4 bases from J, with 9 bases between. This TCR came from a man aged 60 to 69 with acute or convalescent COVID-19. Sequencing input: peripheral blood. The rearrangement links TRBV19 to TRBJ1-1, with D perhaps TRBD1 (5 bases). In nucleotides, the CDR3 is TGTGCCAGTAGTATCCGGGGGGGCACTGAAGCTTTCTTT. As protein: CASSIRGGTEAFF.